The entry below gives a single T cell receptor beta chain sequence along with its context. Per the original methods: Estimated nucleated cell counts came from reference gene primer amplification. Clones were sequenced by immunoSEQ multiplex PCR, and TCRdb holds only the in-frame ones, with some missing. The DNA gave D and trimming, while V, J and clone size come from that table. The sample lists 85,000 to 120,000 clones, 76% occurring once. Recruited during active infection, patients (from Seattle) were subsequently followed longitudinally. Between the trimmed V and J ends, which lost 6 bases and 5 bases, there was a span of 28 bases. The germline gives CDR1 SQVTM, CDR2 ANQGSEA. This CDR3 is 17 amino acids long. This entry belongs to a study of blood T cell repertoires in COVID-19. About the research overall: Whether acute or convalescent, the COVID-19 samples came from the United States, Italy and Spain. T cells, B-cell-depleted T cells, or PBMCs supplied cDNA or gDNA.

The source material was peripheral blood. This sequence originates from a man older than 75 with COVID-19, enrolled during active disease. This chain uses TRBV29-1 with TRBJ1-1; TRBD1 is a possible D gene (5 bases). This CDR3 reads CSVSARGEGRVGTEAFF. CDR3 nucleotides: TGCAGCGTCAGCGCAAGAGGGGAGGGGAGGGTAGGGACTGAAGCTTTCTTT. The full variable domain, with the rest looked up from reference TRBV29-1 and TRBJ1-1, is SAVISQKPSRDICQRGTSLTIQCQVDSQVTMMFWYRQQPGQSLTLIATANQGSEATYESGFVIDKFPISRPNLTFSTLTVSNMSPEDSSIYLCSVSARGEGRVGTEAFFGQGTRLTVV.